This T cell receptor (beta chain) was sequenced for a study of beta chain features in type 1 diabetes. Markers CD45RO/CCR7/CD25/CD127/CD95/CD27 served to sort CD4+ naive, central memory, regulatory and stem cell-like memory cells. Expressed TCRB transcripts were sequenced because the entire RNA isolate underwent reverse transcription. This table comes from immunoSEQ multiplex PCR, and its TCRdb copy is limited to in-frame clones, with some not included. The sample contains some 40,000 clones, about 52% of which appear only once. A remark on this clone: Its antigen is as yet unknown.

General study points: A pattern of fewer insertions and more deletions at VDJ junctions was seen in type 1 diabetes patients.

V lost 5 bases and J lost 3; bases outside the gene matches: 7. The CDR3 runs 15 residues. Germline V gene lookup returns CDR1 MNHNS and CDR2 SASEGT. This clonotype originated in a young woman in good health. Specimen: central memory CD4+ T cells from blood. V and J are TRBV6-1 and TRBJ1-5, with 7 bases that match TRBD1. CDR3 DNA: TGTGCCAGCAGTCCGGGACAGCAGTACAATCAGCCCCAGCATTTT. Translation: CASSPGQQYNQPQHF.